This entry describes one T cell receptor (beta chain). CDR1 is WSHSY, CDR2 SAAADI, per germline. V was trimmed by 6 bases and J by 3 bases, leaving 15 bases between them. The CDR3 spans 14 residues. Clones were sequenced by immunoSEQ multiplex PCR, and TCRdb holds only the in-frame ones, with some missing. The table lists around 380,000 clones, over 75% of them singletons, with 1% to 1.5% in the top ten. The data stem from a study of blood T cell repertoires in COVID-19. The chain carries TRBV10-2 and TRBJ2-7; a weak D match, TRBD2 (6 bases). The source is a man in his thirties or forties who had recovered from COVID-19. Sequences were obtained from PBMCs or T cells enriched from blood (not recorded which). CDR3 sequence: CASRPRGTLYEQYF. CDR3 sequence (DNA): TGCGCCAGCAGGCCCCGAGGGACTCTCTACGAGCAGTACTTC.